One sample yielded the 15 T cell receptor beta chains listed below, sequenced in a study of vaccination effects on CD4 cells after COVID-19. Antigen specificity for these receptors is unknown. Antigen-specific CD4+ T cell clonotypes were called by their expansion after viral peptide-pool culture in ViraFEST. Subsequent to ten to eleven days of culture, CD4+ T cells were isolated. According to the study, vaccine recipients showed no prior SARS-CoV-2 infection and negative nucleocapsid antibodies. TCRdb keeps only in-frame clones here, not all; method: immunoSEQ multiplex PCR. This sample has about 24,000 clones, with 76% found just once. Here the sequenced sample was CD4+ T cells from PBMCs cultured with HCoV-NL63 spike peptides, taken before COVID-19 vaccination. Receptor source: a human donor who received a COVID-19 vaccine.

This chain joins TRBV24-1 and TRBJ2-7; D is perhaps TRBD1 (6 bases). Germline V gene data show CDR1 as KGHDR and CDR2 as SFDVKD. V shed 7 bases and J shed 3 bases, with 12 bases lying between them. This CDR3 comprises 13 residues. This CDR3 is CATSKTGNYEQYF. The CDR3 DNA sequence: TGTGCCACCAGCAAGACAGGAAACTACGAGCAGTACTTC.

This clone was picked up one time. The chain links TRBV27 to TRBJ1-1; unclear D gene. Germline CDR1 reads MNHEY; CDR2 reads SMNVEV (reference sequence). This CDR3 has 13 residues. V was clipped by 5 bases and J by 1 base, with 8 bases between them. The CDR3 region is CASSPRTNTEAFF. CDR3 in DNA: TGTGCCAGCAGTCCCAGAACGAACACTGAAGCTTTCTTT.

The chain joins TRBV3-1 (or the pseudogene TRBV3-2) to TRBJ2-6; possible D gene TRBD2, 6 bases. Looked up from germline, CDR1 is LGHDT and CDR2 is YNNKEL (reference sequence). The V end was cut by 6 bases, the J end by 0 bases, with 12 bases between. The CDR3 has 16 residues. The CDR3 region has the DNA TGTGCCAGCAGTCTTCGGCGGGACTCTGGGGCCAACGTCCTGACTTTC. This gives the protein CASSLRRDSGANVLTF.

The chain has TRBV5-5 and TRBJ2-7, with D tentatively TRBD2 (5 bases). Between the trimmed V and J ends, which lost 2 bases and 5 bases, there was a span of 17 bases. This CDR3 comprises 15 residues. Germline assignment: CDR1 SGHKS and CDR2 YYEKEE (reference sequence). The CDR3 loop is CASSFSGSPQDEQYF. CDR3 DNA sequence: TGTGCCAGCAGCTTTTCGGGATCACCCCAGGACGAGCAGTACTTC.

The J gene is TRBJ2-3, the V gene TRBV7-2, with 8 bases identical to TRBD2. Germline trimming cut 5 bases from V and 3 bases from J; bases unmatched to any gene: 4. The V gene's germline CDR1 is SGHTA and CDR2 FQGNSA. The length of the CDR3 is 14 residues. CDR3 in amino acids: CASSPGGGTDTQYF. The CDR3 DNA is TGTGCCAGCAGCCCGGGGGGGGGAACAGATACGCAGTATTTT.

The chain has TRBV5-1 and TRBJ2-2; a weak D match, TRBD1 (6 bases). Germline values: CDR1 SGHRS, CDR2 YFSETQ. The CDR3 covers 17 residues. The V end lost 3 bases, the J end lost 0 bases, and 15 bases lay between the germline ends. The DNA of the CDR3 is TGCGCCAGCAGCTCCAAACAGGGATACTCGAACACCGGGGAGCTGTTTTTT. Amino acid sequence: CASSSKQGYSNTGELFF.

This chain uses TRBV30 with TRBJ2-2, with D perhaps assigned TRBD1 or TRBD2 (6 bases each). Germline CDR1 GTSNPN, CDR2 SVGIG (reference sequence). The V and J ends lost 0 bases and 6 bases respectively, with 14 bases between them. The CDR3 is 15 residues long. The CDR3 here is CAWSVGGSVAGELFF. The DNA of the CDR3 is TGTGCCTGGAGTGTAGGGGGGTCGGTGGCCGGGGAGCTGTTTTTT.

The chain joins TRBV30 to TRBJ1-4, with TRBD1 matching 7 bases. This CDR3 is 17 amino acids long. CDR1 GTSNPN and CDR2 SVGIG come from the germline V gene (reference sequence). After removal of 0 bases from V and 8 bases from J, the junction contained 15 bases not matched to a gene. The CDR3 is CAWSVPVARGRVEKLFF. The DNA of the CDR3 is TGTGCCTGGAGTGTACCGGTTGCAAGGGGGCGAGTCGAAAAACTGTTTTTT.

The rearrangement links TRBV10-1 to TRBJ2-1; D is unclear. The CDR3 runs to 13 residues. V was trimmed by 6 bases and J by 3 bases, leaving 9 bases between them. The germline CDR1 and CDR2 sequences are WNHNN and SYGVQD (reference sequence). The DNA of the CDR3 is TGCGCCAGCAGCGAGACTGGCTACAATGAGCAGTTCTTC. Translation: CASSETGYNEQFF.

Here the CDR3 reads CASSYDLAGVVETQYF. The CDR3 DNA sequence: TGTGCCAGCAGTTACGACCTAGCGGGGGTGGTGGAGACCCAGTACTTC. The chain employs TRBV6-5 and TRBJ2-5; 10 positions match TRBD2. The germline CDR1 and CDR2 sequences are MNHEY and SVGAGI. V lost 2 bases to trimming and J lost 5 bases; unmatched junction nucleotides: 8. The CDR3 has 16 amino acids.

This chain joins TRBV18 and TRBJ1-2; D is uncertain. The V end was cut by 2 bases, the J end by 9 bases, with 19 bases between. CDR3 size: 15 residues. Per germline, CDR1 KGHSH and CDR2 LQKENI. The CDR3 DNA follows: TGTGCCAGCTCACCAAATTACCAACGCGCAAGTAGCTACACCTTC. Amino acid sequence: CASSPNYQRASSYTF.

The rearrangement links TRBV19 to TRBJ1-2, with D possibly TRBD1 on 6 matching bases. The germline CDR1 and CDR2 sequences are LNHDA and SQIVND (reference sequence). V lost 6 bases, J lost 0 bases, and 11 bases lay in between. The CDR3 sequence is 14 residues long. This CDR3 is CASRRDTANYGYTF. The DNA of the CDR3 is TGTGCCAGTAGGAGGGACACAGCTAACTATGGCTACACCTTC. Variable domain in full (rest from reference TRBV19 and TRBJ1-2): DGGITQSPKYLFRKEGQNVTLSCEQNLNHDAMYWYRQDPGQGLRLIYYSQIVNDFQKGDIAEGYSVSREKKESFPLTVTSAQKNPTAFYLCASRRDTANYGYTFGSGTRLTVV.

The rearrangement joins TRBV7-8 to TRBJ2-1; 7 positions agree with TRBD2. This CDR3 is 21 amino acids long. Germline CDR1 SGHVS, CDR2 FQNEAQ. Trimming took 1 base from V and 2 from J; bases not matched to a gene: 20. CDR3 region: CASSLGGGRSGTTKTYNEQFF. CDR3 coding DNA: TGTGCCAGCAGCTTAGGAGGAGGTCGAAGCGGGACCACTAAAACCTACAATGAGCAGTTCTTC.

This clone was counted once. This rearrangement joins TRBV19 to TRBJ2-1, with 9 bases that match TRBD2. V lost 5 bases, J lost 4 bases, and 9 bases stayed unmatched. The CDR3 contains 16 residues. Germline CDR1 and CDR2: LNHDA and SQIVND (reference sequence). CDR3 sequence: CASSPPGGLAYNEQFF. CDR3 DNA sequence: TGTGCCAGTAGTCCCCCAGGCGGACTAGCGTACAATGAGCAGTTCTTC.

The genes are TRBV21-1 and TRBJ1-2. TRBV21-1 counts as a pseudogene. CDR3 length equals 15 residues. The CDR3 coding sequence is TGTGCCAGCAGCACTCGGGACGGTTCTAACTATGGCTACACCTTC. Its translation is CASSTRDGSNYGYTF.